Below are 8 T cell receptor beta chains sequenced from a single sample in a study of blood T cell repertoires in COVID-19. Assay used: immunoSEQ multiplex PCR; TCRdb lists only in-frame clones, some missing. The table shows 250,000 to 300,000 clones, with around 89% occurring only once. Sequencing input: peripheral blood. The receptors derive from an older woman with acute or convalescent COVID-19.

The chain employs TRBV4-2 and TRBJ1-5; no definite D call. Trimming pared 0 bases from V and 0 bases from J, leaving 6 bases between. Germline loops: CDR1 LGHNA, CDR2 YNFKEQ. This CDR3 is 15 amino acids long. The CDR3 region has the DNA TGTGCCAGCAGCCAAGAGGGCACTAGCAATCAGCCCCAGCATTTT. Its translation is CASSQEGTSNQPQHF.

This clone is a singleton in its sample. This same CDR3 is encoded by further DNA sequences in the sample. This chain links TRBV4-3 with TRBJ2-7, with 8 bases matching TRBD1. With V trimmed by 0 bases and J by 3 bases, 1 base remained unmatched. Germline-derived CDR1 and CDR2 are LGHNA and YSLEER. This CDR3 has 14 residues. The CDR3 reads CASSQDDRGYEQYF. The CDR3 region has the DNA TGCGCCAGCAGCCAAGATGACAGGGGCTACGAGCAGTACTTC.

The chain recombines TRBV6-5 with TRBJ1-2; D gene ambiguous. This CDR3 comprises 13 residues. V was clipped by 11 bases and J by 1 base, with 14 bases between them. Germline CDR1 is MNHEY and CDR2 is SVGAGI. Here the CDR3 DNA reads TGTGCCGGCCGGGAGGGAATTAACTATGGCTACACCTTC. It translates to CAGREGINYGYTF.

The gene calls are TRBV6-1 and TRBJ1-6; unclear D gene. The CDR3 spans 15 residues. Germline CDR1 and CDR2: MNHNS and SASEGT. Trimming left V 3 bases short and J 4 bases short, with 10 bases between. For the CDR3, the DNA is TGTGCCAGCAGTGATTTAACAGATTATAATTCACCCCTCCACTTT. Residues: CASSDLTDYNSPLHF.

The chain recombines TRBV9 with TRBJ1-3; unclear D gene. The germline V gene encodes CDR1 SGDLS and CDR2 YYNGEE. Trimming cost V 3 bases and J 0 bases, with 10 bases left between them. The CDR3 runs to 15 residues. This CDR3 reads CASSAGYYSGNTIYF. The CDR3 nucleotides are TGTGCCAGCAGCGCGGGGTATTACTCTGGAAACACCATATATTTT.

The gene calls are TRBV10-3 and TRBJ1-2; weak D call: TRBD1 (5 bases). Per germline, CDR1 ENHRY and CDR2 SYGVKD. V shed 3 bases and J shed 8 bases, with 10 bases lying between them. This CDR3 contains 12 residues. The CDR3 loop reads CAISDGGYGYTF. The CDR3 DNA follows: TGTGCCATCAGTGATGGGGGGTACGGCTACACCTTC.

The chain is built from TRBV27 and TRBJ1-1; no clear D. The germline V gene has CDR1 MNHEY and CDR2 SMNVEV (reference sequence). The CDR3 covers 13 residues. V was trimmed by 3 bases and J by 5 bases, leaving 10 bases between them. The CDR3 coding sequence is TGTGCCAGCAGTTTTAGTCGGTTAACTGAAGCTTTCTTT. Residues: CASSFSRLTEAFF.

This clone was seen only a few times. This chain uses TRBV7-9 with TRBJ1-1, with 7 positions matching TRBD1. J lost 4 bases, V lost 1 base, and 3 bases had no gene match. The V gene's germline CDR1 is SEHNR and CDR2 FQNEAQ (reference sequence). This CDR3 is 14 amino acids long. The CDR3 protein is CASSLVEGATEAFF. CDR3 in DNA: TGTGCCAGCAGCTTAGTCGAGGGGGCCACTGAAGCTTTCTTT.